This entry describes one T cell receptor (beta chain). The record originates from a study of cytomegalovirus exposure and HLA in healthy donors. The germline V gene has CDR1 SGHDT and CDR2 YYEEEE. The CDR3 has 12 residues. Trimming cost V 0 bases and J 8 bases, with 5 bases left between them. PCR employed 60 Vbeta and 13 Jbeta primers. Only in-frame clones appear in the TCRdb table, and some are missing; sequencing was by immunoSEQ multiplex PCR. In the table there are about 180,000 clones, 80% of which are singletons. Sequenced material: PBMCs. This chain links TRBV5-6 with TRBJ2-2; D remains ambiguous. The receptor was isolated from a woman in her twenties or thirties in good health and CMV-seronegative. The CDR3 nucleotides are TGTGCCAGCAGCTTGGTGAGAGGGGAGCTGTTTTTT. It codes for CASSLVRGELFF.